This T cell receptor (beta chain) was observed in a study of tumor-infiltrating lymphocytes in oesophageal squamous cell carcinoma. CDR1 is SEHNR, CDR2 FQNEAQ, per germline (reference sequence). CDR3 size: 14 residues. TCRdb redid the calling of the PCR reads with MiXCR, one entry per CDR3 protein. The sample consists of 15,000 to 20,000 distinct CDR3 sequences, 45% to 50% of them appearing once. This clonotype was counted ten times or more. The origin of this receptor is a male donor with esophageal squamous cell carcinoma. Sequenced sample: esophageal tumor tissue. This chain connects TRBV7-9 to TRBJ2-5; D unclear. The end of the DNA fits TRBJ2-7 better, so the J call may be wrong. The CDR3 DNA sequence: TGTGCCAGCAGCTTAGGGCTCACCCCGGACGAGCAGTACTTC. Translating it yields CASSLGLTPDEQYF.